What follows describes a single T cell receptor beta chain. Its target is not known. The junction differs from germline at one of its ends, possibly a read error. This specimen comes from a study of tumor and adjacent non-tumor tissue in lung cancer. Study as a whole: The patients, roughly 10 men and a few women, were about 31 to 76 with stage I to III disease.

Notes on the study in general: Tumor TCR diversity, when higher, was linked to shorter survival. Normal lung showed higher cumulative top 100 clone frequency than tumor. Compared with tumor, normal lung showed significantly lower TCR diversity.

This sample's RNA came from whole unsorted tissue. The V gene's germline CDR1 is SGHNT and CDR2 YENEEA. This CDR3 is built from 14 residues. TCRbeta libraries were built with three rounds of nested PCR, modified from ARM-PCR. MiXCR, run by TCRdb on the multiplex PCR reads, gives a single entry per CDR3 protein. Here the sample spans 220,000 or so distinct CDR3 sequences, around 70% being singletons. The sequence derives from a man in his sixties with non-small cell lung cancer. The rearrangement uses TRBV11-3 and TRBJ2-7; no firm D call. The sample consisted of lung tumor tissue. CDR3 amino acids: CVSSLGQLTYEQYF. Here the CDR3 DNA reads TGTGTCAGCAGCTTAGGCCAGTTGACCTATGAGCAGTACTTC.